This TCR beta chain stems from a study of cytomegalovirus exposure and HLA in healthy donors. The donors were part of the approximately 120-subject validation cohort, which stood apart from the approximately 630-subject first cohort. Germline V gene data show CDR1 as SGDLS and CDR2 as YYNGEE. This CDR3 contains 17 residues. V shed 2 bases and J 4 bases; nucleotides not matched to a gene: 14. Study-level results: Published work reported that the classifier diagnosed cytomegalovirus status with high specificity and sensitivity. The majority of TCR sequences were rare, yet some public TCRs appeared in many donors. The study designated 150 to 200 TCR beta chains cytomegalovirus-associated.

Note on this clone: The antigen remains undetermined.

Generated by immunoSEQ multiplex PCR, the TCRdb table keeps only in-frame clones and is missing some. The table has about 73,000 clones, roughly 90% seen once. The sequenced sample was PBMCs. This receptor was identified in a woman aged 18 to 35 in good health and CMV-seropositive. The genes are TRBV9 and TRBJ2-5; 7 positions match TRBD2. CDR3 in amino acids: CASSVTPSGRGLETQYF. The CDR3 coding sequence is TGTGCCAGCAGCGTCACTCCGAGTGGGAGGGGATTAGAGACCCAGTACTTC. Combining the CDR3 with reference TRBV9 and TRBJ2-5 gives the whole variable domain DSGVTQTPKHLITATGQRVTLRCSPRSGDLSVYWYQQSLDQGLQFLIQYYNGEERAKGNILERFSAQQFPDLHSELNLSSLELGDSALYFCASSVTPSGRGLETQYFGPGTRLLVL.